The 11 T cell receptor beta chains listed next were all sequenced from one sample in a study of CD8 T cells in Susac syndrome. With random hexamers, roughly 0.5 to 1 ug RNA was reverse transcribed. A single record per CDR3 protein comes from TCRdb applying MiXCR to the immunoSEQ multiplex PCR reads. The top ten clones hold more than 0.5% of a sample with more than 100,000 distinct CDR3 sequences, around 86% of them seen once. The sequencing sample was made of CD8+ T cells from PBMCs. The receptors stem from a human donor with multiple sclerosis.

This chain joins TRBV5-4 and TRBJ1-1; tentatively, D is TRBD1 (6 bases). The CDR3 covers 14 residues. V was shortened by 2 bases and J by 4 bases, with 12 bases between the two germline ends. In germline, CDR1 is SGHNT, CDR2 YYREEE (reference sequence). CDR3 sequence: CASSFSGGVTEAFF. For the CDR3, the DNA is TGTGCCAGCAGCTTTTCCGGGGGCGTCACTGAAGCTTTCTTT.

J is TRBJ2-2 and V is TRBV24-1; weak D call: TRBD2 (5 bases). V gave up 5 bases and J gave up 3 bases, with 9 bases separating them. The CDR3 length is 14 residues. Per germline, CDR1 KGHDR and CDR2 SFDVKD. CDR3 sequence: CATSGAGDTGELFF. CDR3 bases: TGTGCCACCAGTGGGGCCGGGGACACCGGGGAGCTGTTTTTT.

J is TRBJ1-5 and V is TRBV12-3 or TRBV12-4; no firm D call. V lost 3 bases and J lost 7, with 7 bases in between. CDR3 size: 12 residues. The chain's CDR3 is CASSFRGQPQHF. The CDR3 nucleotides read TGTGCCAGCAGTTTCCGGGGACAGCCCCAGCATTTT.

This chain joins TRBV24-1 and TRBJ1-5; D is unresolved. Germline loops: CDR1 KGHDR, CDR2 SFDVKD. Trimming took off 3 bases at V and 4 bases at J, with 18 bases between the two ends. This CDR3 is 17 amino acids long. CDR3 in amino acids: CATSDSRSMPMNQPQHF. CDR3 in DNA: TGTGCCACCAGTGATAGTCGGTCAATGCCGATGAATCAGCCCCAGCATTTT.

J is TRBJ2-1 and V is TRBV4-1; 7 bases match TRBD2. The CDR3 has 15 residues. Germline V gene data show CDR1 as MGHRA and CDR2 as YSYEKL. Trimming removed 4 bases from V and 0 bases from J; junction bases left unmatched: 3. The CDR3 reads CASSRSSGSYNEQFF. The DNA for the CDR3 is TGCGCCAGCAGCCGCTCTAGCGGCTCCTACAATGAGCAGTTCTTC.

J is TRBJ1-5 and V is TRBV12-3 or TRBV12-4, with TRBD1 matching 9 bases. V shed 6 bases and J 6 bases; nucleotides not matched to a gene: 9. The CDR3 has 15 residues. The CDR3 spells CASSPGTGQGQPQHF. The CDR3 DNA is TGTGCCAGCAGCCCCGGGACAGGGCAGGGTCAGCCCCAGCATTTT.

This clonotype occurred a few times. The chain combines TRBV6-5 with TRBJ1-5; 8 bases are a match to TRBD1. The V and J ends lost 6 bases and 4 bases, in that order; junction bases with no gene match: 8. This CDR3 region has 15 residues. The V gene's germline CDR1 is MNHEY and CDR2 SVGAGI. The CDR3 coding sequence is TGTGCCAGCAGCCCCGGGACAGGAGGAAATCAGCCCCAGCATTTT. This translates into CASSPGTGGNQPQHF.

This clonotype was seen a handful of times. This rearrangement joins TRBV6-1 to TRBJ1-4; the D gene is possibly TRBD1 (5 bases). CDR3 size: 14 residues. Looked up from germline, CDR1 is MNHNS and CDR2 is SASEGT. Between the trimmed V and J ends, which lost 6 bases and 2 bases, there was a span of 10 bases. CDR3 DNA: TGTGCCAGCAGCGAGGGGATGACTAATGAAAAACTGTTTTTT. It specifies CASSEGMTNEKLFF.

The CDR3 DNA reads as TGTGCCAGCAGGGGACCCCGCGGCGAGCAGTACTTC. Translation: CASRGPRGEQYF. The chain links TRBV19 to TRBJ2-7; D perhaps matches TRBD1 (6 bases). This CDR3 spans 12 amino acids. The V end was cut by 9 bases, the J end by 6 bases, with 15 bases between. Germline V gene sequence: CDR1 LNHDA, CDR2 SQIVND (reference sequence). Based on the CDR3 plus reference TRBV19 and TRBJ2-7, the full variable domain is DGGITQSPKYLFRKEGQNVTLSCEQNLNHDAMYWYRQDPGQGLRLIYYSQIVNDFQKGDIAEGYSVSREKKESFPLTVTSAQKNPTAFYLCASRGPRGEQYFGPGTRLTVT.

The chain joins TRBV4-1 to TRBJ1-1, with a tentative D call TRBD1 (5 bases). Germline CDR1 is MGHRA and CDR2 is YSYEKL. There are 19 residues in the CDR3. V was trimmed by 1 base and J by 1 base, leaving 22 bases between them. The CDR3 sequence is CASSQAGVSFLGRNTEAFF. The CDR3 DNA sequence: TGCGCCAGCAGCCAAGCGGGGGTATCGTTTTTGGGTCGGAACACTGAAGCTTTCTTT.

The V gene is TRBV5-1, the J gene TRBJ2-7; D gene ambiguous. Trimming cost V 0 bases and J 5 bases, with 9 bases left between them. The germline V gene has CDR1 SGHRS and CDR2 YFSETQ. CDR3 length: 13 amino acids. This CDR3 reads CASSLDGTDEQYV. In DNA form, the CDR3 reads TGCGCCAGCAGCTTGGACGGAACAGACGAGCAGTACGTC.